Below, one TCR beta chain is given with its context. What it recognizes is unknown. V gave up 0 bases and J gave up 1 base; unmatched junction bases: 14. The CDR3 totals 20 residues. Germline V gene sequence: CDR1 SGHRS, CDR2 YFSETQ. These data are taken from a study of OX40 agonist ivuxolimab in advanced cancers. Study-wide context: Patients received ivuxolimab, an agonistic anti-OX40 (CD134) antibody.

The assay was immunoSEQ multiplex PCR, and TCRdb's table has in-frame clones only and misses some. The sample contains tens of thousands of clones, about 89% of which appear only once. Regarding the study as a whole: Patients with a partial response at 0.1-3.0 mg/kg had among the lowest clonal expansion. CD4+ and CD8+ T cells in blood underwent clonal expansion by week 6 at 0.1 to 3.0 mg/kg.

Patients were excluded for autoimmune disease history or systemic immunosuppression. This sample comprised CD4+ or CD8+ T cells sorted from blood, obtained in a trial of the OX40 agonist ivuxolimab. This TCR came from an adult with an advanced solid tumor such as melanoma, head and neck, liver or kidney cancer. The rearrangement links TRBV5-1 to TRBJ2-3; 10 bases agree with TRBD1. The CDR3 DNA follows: TGCGCCAGCAGCTTGGGACCCTTGGGACAGGGGAATCGTCGCACAGATACGCAGTATTTT. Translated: CASSLGPLGQGNRRTDTQYF.